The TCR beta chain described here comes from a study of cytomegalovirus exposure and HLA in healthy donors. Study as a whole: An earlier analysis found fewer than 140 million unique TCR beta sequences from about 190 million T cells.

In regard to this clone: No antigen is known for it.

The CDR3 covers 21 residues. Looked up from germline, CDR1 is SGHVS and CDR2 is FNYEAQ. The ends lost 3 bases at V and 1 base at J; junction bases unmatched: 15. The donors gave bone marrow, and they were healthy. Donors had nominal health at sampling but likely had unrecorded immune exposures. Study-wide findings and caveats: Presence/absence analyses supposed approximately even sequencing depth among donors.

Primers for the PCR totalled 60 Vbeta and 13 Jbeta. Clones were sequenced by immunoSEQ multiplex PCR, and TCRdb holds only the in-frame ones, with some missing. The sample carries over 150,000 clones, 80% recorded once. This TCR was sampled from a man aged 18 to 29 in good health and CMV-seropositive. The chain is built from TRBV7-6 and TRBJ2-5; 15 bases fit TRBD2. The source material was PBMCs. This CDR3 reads CASSFQANGLAGGHPQETQYF. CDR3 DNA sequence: TGTGCCAGCAGCTTCCAAGCTAACGGACTAGCGGGGGGGCATCCCCAAGAGACCCAGTACTTC.